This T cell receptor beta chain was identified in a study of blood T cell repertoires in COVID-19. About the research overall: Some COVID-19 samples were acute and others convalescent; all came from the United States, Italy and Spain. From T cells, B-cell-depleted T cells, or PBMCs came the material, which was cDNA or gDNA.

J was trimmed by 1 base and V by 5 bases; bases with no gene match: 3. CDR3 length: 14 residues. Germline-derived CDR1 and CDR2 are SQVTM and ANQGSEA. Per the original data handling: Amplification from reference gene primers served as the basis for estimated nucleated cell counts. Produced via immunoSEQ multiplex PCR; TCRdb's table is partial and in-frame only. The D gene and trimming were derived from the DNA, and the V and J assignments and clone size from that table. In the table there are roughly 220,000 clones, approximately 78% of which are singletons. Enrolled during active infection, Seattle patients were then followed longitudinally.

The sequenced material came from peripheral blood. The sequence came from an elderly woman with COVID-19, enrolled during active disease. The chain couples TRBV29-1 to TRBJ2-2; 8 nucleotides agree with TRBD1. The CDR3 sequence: CSVRGQVNTGELFF. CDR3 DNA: TGCAGCGTTCGGGGACAGGTGAACACCGGGGAGCTGTTTTTT.